The rows below give T cell receptor beta chains drawn from one sample of a study of blood T cell repertoires in COVID-19. Profiled with immunoSEQ multiplex PCR; TCRdb holds only in-frame clones, not every one. The table has 85,000 to 100,000 clones, 80% seen once; the top ten hold 8% to 9%. The sequenced sample consisted of peripheral blood. These receptors came from a man in his forties or fifties who had recovered from COVID-19. Each CDR3 is given with its conserved first and last residue. The D gene is left open where the match is weak. Only part of the rows carry a size: once, few, many, or a class if the clone is expanded.

d_call	v_call	clone_size	j_call	cdr3_aa	cdr3_nt
-	TRBV7-2	-	TRBJ2-1	CASSQRTPLNWEQFF	TGTGCCAGCAGCCAAAGGACACCCCTTAATTGGGAGCAGTTCTTC
TRBD1	TRBV7-9	-	TRBJ1-6	CASSYGTDNSPLHF	TGTGCCAGCAGCTACGGGACAGATAATTCACCCCTCCACTTT
TRBD2	TRBV5-8	few	TRBJ2-7	CASSLGPAGGYEQYF	TGTGCCAGCAGCTTGGGCCCCGCGGGGGGCTACGAGCAGTACTTC
TRBD1	TRBV5-1	-	TRBJ1-2	CASSFLAGQGDYTF	TGCGCCAGCAGCTTCCTTGCCGGACAGGGCGACTACACCTTC
TRBD1	TRBV19	few	TRBJ1-5	CASSYPGQGVNQPQHF	TGTGCCAGTAGCTATCCGGGACAGGGGGTCAATCAGCCCCAGCATTTT
TRBD2	TRBV20-1	-	TRBJ2-3	CSASVSSGTTDTQYF	TGCAGTGCTAGTGTGTCTAGCGGGACCACAGATACGCAGTATTTT
TRBD2	TRBV30	-	TRBJ2-2	CAWSLFLGGTNTGELFF	TGTGCCTGGAGCTTATTCCTCGGGGGGACGAACACCGGGGAGCTGTTTTTT
TRBD1	TRBV2	-	TRBJ2-7	CASSELGQQSYEQYF	TGTGCCAGCAGTGAATTGGGACAGCAATCCTACGAGCAGTACTTC
-	TRBV6-1	-	TRBJ2-7	CASSEYMEGSDEQYF	TGTGCCAGCAGTGAATATATGGAGGGGAGCGACGAGCAGTACTTC
TRBD2	TRBV28	-	TRBJ2-1	CDPLAGPYNEQFF	TGTGACCCACTAGCGGGACCGTACAATGAGCAGTTCTTC
TRBD1	TRBV7-2	-	TRBJ1-3	CASSYTRGNIFSGNTIYF	TGTGCCAGCAGTTATACCAGGGGGAACATCTTCTCTGGAAACACCATATATTTT
TRBD1	TRBV27	-	TRBJ1-4	CASSSTGTGLGNEKLFF	TGTGCCAGCAGTTCGACCGGGACAGGGTTAGGTAATGAAAAACTGTTTTTT
TRBD2	TRBV19	-	TRBJ2-1	CASRTSRSYNEQFF	TGTGCCAGTAGGACTAGCCGATCCTACAATGAGCAGTTCTTC
-	TRBV5-1	-	TRBJ2-4	CASSFEGAKNIQYF	TGCGCCAGCAGCTTCGAGGGAGCCAAAAACATTCAGTACTTC
TRBD1	TRBV28	-	TRBJ1-5	CASSRPGQGLQPQHF	TGTGCCAGCAGTCGGCCTGGACAGGGGTTACAGCCCCAGCATTTT
TRBD2	TRBV6-2/TRBV6-3	-	TRBJ2-7	CASSYSGGLAGHEQYF	TGTGCCAGCAGTTACTCGGGGGGACTAGCGGGACACGAGCAGTACTTC
TRBD2	TRBV29-1	-	TRBJ2-1	CSVEWRTRGDEQFF	TGCAGCGTTGAATGGCGGACTAGAGGGGATGAGCAGTTCTTC
-	TRBV2	-	TRBJ1-1	CASRNPGVTEAFF	TGTGCCAGCAGAAATCCGGGGGTTACTGAAGCTTTCTTT
TRBD1	TRBV5-1	once	TRBJ2-6	CASSLYRTGTSGANVLTF	TGCGCCAGCAGCTTGTATAGGACAGGGACCTCTGGGGCCAACGTCCTGACTTTC
-	TRBV7-2	-	TRBJ2-7	CASSLGREVYHEQYF	TGTGCCAGCAGCTTAGGTAGGGAGGTTTACCACGAGCAGTACTTC
-	TRBV7-2	-	TRBJ1-3	CASSPDSASGNTIYF	TGTGCCAGCAGCCCGGACAGTGCCTCTGGAAACACCATATATTTT
TRBD1	TRBV6-1	-	TRBJ1-5	CASSHQGARNQPQHF	TGTGCCAGCAGTCATCAGGGGGCTCGCAATCAGCCCCAGCATTTT
-	TRBV19	-	TRBJ1-2	CASSSKQDNYGYTF	TGTGCCAGTAGTTCAAAACAGGACAACTATGGCTACACCTTC
TRBD2	TRBV7-9	-	TRBJ2-1	CASSSTGGTYNEQFF	TGTGCCAGCAGCTCAACGGGGGGGACCTACAATGAGCAGTTCTTC
-	TRBV6-1	-	TRBJ2-5	CASSEDRDETQYF	TGTGCCAGCAGTGAAGACAGGGATGAGACCCAGTACTTC
TRBD1	TRBV28	-	TRBJ2-2	CASLTGGANTGELFF	TGTGCCTCCCTGACAGGGGGCGCGAACACCGGGGAGCTGTTTTTT
TRBD1	TRBV4-2	-	TRBJ1-2	CASSQGDREGYGYTF	TGTGCCAGCAGCCAAGGGGACAGGGAGGGCTATGGCTACACCTTC
TRBD1	TRBV6-5	once	TRBJ2-7	CASRGQGSYEQYF	TGTGCCAGCCGAGGACAGGGGTCCTACGAGCAGTACTTC
TRBD1	TRBV30	once	TRBJ1-2	CAWSVIGTGVGYTF	TGTGCCTGGAGTGTAATCGGGACAGGGGTTGGCTACACCTTC
-	TRBV28	-	TRBJ2-7	CASSTGKYEQYF	TGTGCCAGCAGCACCGGGAAGTACGAGCAGTACTTC
TRBD2	TRBV4-3	-	TRBJ2-4	CASSQGAGGNIQYF	TGCGCCAGCAGCCAAGGGGCGGGAGGAAACATTCAGTACTTC
-	TRBV28	-	TRBJ1-1	CASSPLTRRMNTEAFF	TGTGCCAGCAGTCCCCTTACTCGGAGAATGAACACTGAAGCTTTCTTT
TRBD2	TRBV3-1/TRBV3-2	once	TRBJ2-7	CASRPGLAGNYEQYF	TGTGCCAGCAGGCCTGGACTAGCGGGGAACTACGAGCAGTACTTC
TRBD1	TRBV6-6	-	TRBJ2-7	CASSGTGGANEQYF	TGTGCCAGCAGTGGGACAGGGGGCGCGAACGAGCAGTACTTC
-	TRBV9	-	TRBJ2-3	CASSPHTDTQYF	TGTGCCAGCAGCCCCCACACAGATACGCAGTATTTT
TRBD1	TRBV19	-	TRBJ2-7	CASSPGQGGEQYF	TGTGCCAGTAGTCCGGGACAGGGTGGCGAGCAGTACTTC
TRBD1	TRBV7-2	-	TRBJ2-5	CASSSLKRAGGQETQYF	TGTGCCAGCAGCTCCCTAAAAAGGGCAGGGGGTCAAGAGACCCAGTACTTC
-	TRBV27	-	TRBJ1-3	CASSLSIPGSGNTIYF	TGTGCCAGCAGTTTATCGATCCCGGGCTCTGGAAACACCATATATTTT
TRBD1	TRBV13	-	TRBJ1-1	CASSPDRTEAFF	TGTGCCAGCAGCCCGGACAGGACTGAAGCTTTCTTT
-	TRBV23-1	-	TRBJ1-2	CASSQSWDTSLDYGYTF	TGCGCCAGCAGTCAATCCTGGGACACCTCCCTTGACTATGGCTACACCTTC
-	TRBV27	-	TRBJ1-1	CASSPDTEAFF	TGTGCCAGCAGTCCCGACACTGAAGCTTTCTTT
-	TRBV21-1	-	TRBJ2-5	CASSKGGWGQETQYF	TGTGCCAGCAGCAAAGGAGGGTGGGGACAAGAGACCCAGTACTTC
TRBD1	TRBV18	once	TRBJ2-7	CASSPRTGERYEQYF	TGTGCCAGCTCACCTCGGACAGGGGAACGCTACGAGCAGTACTTC
TRBD2	TRBV6-5	-	TRBJ2-5	CASSYGLADWETQYF	TGTGCCAGCAGTTACGGACTAGCGGACTGGGAGACCCAGTACTTC